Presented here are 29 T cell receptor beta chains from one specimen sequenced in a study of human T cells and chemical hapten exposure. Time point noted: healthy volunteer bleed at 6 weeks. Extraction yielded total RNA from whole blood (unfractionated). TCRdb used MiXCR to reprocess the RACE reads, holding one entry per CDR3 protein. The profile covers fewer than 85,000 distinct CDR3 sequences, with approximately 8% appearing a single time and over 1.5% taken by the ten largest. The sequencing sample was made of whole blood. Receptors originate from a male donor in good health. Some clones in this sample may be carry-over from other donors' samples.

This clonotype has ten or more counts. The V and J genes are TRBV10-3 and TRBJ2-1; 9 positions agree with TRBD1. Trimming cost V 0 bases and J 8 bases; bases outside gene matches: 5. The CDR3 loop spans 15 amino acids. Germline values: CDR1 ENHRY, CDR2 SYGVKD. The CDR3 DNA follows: TGTGCCATCAGTGAGTCGGGACAGGGTGGTTATGAGCAGTTCTTC. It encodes CAISESGQGGYEQFF.

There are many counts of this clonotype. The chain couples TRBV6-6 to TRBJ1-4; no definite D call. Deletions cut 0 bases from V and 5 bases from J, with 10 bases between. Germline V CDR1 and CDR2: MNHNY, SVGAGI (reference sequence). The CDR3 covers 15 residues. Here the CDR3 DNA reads TGTGCCAGCAGTTACTCGGCCAGACCGAATGAAAAACTGTTTTTT. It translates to CASSYSARPNEKLFF.

The CDR3 reads CASSYSRGTGPQHF. CDR3 nucleotides: TGTGCCAGCAGTTACTCGAGGGGGACCGGGCCCCAGCATTTT. This sequence joins TRBV6-2 or TRBV6-3 and TRBJ1-5; D is possibly TRBD1 (6 bases). The germline V and J ends were trimmed by 0 bases and 9 bases, with 12 bases remaining between them. The germline V gene has CDR1 MNHEY and CDR2 SVGEGT. The CDR3 runs 14 residues.

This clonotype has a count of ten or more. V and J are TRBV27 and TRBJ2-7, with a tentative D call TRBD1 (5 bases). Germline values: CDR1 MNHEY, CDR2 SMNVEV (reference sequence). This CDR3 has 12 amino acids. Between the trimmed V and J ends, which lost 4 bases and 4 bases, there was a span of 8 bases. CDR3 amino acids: CASSSNRYEQYF. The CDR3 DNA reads TGTGCCAGCAGTTCCAACAGGTACGAGCAGTACTTC.

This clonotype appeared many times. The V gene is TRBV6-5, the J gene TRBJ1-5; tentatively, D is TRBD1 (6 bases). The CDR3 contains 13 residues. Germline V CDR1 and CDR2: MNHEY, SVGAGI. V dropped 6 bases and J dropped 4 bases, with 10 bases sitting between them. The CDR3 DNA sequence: TGTGCCAGCAGCCCGGACAGAAATCAGCCCCAGCATTTT. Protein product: CASSPDRNQPQHF.

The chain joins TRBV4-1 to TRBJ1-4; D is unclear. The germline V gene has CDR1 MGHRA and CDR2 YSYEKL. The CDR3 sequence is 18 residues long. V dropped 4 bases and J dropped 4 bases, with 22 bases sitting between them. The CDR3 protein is CASSRQDPKTGYNEKLFF. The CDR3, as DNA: TGCGCCAGCAGCCGCCAAGATCCCAAGACGGGATATAATGAAAAACTGTTTTTT.

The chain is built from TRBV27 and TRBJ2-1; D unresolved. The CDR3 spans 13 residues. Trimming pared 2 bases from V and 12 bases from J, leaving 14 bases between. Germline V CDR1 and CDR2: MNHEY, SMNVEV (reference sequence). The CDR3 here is CASSLNPPVVQFF. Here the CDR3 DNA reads TGTGCCAGCAGTTTAAACCCCCCGGTGGTGCAGTTCTTC.

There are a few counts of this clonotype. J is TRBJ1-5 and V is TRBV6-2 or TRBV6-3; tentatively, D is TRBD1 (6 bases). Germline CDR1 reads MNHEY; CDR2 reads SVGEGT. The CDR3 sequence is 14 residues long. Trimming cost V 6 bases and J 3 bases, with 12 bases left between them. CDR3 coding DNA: TGTGCCAGCAGACCCGGACAGTTCAATCAGCCCCAGCATTTT. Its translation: CASRPGQFNQPQHF.

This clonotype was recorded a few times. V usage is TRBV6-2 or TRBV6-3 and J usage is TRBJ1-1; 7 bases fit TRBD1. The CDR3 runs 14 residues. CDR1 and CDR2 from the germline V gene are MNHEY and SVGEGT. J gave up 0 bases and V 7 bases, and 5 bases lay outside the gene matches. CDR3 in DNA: TGTGCCAGCAAGGGACAGCACATGAACACTGAAGCTTTCTTT. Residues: CASKGQHMNTEAFF.

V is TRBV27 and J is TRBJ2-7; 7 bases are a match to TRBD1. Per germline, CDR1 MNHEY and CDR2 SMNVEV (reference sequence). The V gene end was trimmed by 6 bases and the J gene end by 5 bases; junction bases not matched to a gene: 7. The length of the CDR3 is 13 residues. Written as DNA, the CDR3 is TGTGCCAGCAGACCGACAGGGCTCCACGAGCAGTACTTC. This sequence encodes CASRPTGLHEQYF.

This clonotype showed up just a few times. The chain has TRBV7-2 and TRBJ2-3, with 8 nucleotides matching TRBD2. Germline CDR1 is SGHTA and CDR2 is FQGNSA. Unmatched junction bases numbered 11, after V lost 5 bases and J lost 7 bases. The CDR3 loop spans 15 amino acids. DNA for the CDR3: TGTGCCAGCAGCACAGCCGGGACTAGAGAGTATACGCAGTATTTT. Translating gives CASSTAGTREYTQYF.

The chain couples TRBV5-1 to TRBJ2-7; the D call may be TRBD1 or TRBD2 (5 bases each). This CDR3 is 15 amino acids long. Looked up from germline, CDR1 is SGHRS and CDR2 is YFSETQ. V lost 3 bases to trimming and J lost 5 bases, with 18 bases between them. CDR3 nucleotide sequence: TGCGCCAGCAGCTCAACCGGGACCACTCATAACGAGCAGTACTTC. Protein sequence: CASSSTGTTHNEQYF.

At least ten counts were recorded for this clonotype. CDR3: CSARDTLSYEQYF. For the CDR3, the DNA is TGCAGTGCTAGAGATACACTATCCTACGAGCAGTACTTC. The V call is TRBV20-1, the J call TRBJ2-7, with no clear D. Deletions cut 0 bases from V and 1 base from J, with 7 bases between. This CDR3 comprises 13 residues. CDR1 DFQATT and CDR2 SNEGSKA come from the germline V gene (reference sequence).

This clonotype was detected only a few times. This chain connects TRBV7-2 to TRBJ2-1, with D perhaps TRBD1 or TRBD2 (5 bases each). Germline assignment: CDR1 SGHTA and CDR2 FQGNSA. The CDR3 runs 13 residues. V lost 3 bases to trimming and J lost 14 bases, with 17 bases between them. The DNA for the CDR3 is TGTGCCAGCAGCTTGGATCCGAGAGGGGAAAAGTTCTTC. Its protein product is CASSLDPRGEKFF.

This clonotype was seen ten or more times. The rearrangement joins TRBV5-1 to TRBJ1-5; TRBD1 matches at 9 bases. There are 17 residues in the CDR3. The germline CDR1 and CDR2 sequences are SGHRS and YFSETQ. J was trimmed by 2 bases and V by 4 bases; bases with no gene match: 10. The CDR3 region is CASSTGTGSGGNQPQHF. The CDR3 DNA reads TGCGCCAGCAGCACAGGGACAGGGAGCGGGGGCAATCAGCCCCAGCATTTT.

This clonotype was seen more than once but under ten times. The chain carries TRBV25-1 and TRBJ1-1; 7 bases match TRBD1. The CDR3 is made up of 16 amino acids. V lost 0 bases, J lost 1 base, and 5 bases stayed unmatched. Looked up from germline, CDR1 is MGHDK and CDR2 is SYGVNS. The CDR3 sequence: CASSEYKAGGNTEAFF. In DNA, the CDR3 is TGTGCCAGCAGTGAATATAAGGCAGGGGGGAACACTGAAGCTTTCTTT.

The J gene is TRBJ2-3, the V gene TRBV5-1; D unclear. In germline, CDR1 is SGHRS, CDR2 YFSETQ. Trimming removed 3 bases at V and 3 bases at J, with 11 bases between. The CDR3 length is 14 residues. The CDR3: CASSSGPLTDTQYF. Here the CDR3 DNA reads TGCGCCAGCAGCTCCGGCCCCTTAACAGATACGCAGTATTTT.

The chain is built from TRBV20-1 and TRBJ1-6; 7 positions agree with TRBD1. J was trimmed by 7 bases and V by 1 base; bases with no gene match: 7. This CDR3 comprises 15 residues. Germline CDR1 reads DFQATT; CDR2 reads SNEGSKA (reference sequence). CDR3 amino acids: CSARGPGTANSPLHF. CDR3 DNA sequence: TGCAGTGCTAGAGGACCCGGGACAGCAAATTCACCCCTCCACTTT.

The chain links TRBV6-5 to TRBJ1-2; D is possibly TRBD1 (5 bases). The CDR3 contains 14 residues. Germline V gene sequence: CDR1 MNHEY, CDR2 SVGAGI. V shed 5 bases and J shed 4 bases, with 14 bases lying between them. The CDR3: CASSQTGRSYGYTF. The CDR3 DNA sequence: TGTGCCAGCAGTCAAACAGGCCGGAGCTATGGCTACACCTTC.

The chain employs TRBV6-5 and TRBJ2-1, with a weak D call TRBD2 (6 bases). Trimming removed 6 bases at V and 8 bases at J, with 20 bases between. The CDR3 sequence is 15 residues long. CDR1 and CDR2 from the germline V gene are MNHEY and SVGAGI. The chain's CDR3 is CASRRDSIRVDEQFF. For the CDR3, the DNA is TGTGCCAGCAGGCGGGACTCCATAAGGGTAGATGAGCAGTTCTTC.

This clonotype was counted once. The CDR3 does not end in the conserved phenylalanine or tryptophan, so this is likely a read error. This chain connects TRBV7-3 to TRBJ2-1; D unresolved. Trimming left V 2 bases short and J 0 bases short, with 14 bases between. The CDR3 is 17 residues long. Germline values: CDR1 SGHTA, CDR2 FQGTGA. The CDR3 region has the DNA TGTGCCAGCAGCTTAGGTCGGATGGAGAGCTCCTACAATGAGCAGTTCTTA. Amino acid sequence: CASSLGRMESSYNEQFL.

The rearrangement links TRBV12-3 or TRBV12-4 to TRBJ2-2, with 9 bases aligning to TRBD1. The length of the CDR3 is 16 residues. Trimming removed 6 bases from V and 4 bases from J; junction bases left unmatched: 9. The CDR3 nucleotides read TGTGCCAGCAGAGTAACCGGGACAGGGATCACCGGGGAGCTGTTTTTT. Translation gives CASRVTGTGITGELFF.

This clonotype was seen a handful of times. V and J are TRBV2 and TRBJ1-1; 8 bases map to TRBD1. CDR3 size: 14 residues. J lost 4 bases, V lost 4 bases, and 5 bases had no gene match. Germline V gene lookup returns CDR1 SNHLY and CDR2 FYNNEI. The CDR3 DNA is TGTGCCAGCAGTGCCTCAACAGGGGGCACTGAAGCTTTCTTT. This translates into CASSASTGGTEAFF.

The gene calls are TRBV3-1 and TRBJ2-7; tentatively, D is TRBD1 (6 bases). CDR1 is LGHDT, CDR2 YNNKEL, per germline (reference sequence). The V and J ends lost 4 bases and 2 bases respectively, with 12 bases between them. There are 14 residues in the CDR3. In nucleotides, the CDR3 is TGTGCCAGCAGCCCATTCCAGGGGACCTACGAGCAGTACTTC. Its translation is CASSPFQGTYEQYF.

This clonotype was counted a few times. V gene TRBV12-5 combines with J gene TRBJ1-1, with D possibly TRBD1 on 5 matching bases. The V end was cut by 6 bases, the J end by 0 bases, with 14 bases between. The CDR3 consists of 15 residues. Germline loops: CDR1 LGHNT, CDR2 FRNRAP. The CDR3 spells CASGIGTVMNTEAFF. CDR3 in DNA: TGTGCTAGTGGGATCGGGACCGTCATGAACACTGAAGCTTTCTTT.

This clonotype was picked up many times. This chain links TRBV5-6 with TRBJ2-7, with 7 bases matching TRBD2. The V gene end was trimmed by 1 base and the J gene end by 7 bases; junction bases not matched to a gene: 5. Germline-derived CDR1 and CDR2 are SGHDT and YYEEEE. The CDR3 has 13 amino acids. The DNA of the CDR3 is TGTGCCAGCAGCTTGTTATCCGGGAGGGAGCAGTACTTC. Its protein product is CASSLLSGREQYF.

The CDR3, as DNA: TGTGCCATCAGTGAGTCCCCCGGGACAGGGGGTCCCGGGGAGCTGTTTTTT. Translation: CAISESPGTGGPGELFF. The gene calls are TRBV10-3 and TRBJ2-2; 11 bases map to TRBD1. This CDR3 comprises 17 residues. The trim removed 0 bases at V and 6 bases at J, leaving 6 bases unmatched. The germline CDR1 and CDR2 sequences are ENHRY and SYGVKD.

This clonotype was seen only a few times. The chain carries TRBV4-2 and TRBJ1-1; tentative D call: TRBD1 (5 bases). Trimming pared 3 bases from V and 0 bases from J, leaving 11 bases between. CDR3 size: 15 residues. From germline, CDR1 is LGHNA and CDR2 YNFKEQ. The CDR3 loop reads CASSHSDRMNTEAFF. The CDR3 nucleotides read TGTGCCAGCAGCCATTCAGACAGAATGAACACTGAAGCTTTCTTT.

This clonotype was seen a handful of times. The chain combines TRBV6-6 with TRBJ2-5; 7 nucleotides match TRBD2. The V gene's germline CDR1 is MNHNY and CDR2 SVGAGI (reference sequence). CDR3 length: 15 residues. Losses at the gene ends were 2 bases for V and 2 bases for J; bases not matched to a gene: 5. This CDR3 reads CASSYVAGEQETQYF. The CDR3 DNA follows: TGTGCCAGCAGTTACGTAGCGGGCGAGCAAGAGACCCAGTACTTC.